By sample fraction, the clone carrying this TCR beta chain is medium-sized. Its target is unknown. The CDR3 spans 15 residues. The J segment lost 8 bases and the V segment lost 0 bases, leaving 6 bases of the junction unmatched. Per germline, CDR1 SGHRS and CDR2 YFSETQ. The source of the sample is a study of human CD8 memory T cell subsets. General study points: Similarly high diversity was seen in stem-like memory and precursor exhausted T cells, but not in effector memory cells.

Making the TCR beta libraries relied on UMI-labeled 5' RACE. Per the study methods: Between about 3,000 and 20,000 functional CDR3 beta clonotypes were found per TCR beta library. Each CDR3 protein gets one entry after TCRdb re-called the 5' RACE reads with MiXCR. The V and J calls reflect TCRdb's pipeline rather than the authors' work. Of 7,300 or so distinct CDR3 sequences listed, around 4% are singletons. Material for sequencing was CD8+ T cells from PBMCs. The genes are TRBV5-1 and TRBJ2-1; TRBD1 matches at 9 bases. The origin of this receptor is a human donor in good health. The CDR3 sequence: CASSLGTGGVDEQFF. Written as DNA, the CDR3 is TGCGCCAGCAGCTTGGGAACAGGGGGCGTCGATGAGCAGTTCTTC. Supplemented by reference TRBV5-1 and TRBJ2-1, the full variable domain reads KAGVTQTPRYLIKTRGQQVTLSCSPISGHRSVSWYQQTPGQGLQFLFEYFSETQRNKGNFPGRFSGRQFSNSRSEMNVSTLELGDSALYLCASSLGTGGVDEQFFGPGTRLTVL.